Below, 21 T cell receptor beta chains from the same sample are listed, as sequenced in a study. TCRdb re-analysed the 5' RACE reads in MiXCR, keeping a single row per CDR3 protein. The profile shows approximately 60,000 distinct CDR3 sequences, 22% of them singletons. The sequenced sample consisted of memory CD4+ T cells sorted from a lymph node. Subset indicated: memory CD4+ T cells, CD4+CD45RO+CD25-. These TCRs come from a female donor with breast cancer.

This clonotype was found a few times. The chain recombines TRBV4-1 with TRBJ1-2, with D hard to call. This CDR3 region has 12 residues. Germline values: CDR1 MGHRA, CDR2 YSYEKL. V was trimmed by 1 base and J by 13 bases, leaving 13 bases between them. For the CDR3, the DNA is TGCGCCAGCAGCCAAGTCATGGGTCGACTCACCTTC. It is translated as CASSQVMGRLTF.

This clonotype was detected a few times. The CDR3 sequence is CASSLDGATDTQYF. CDR3 nucleotide sequence: TGTGCCAGCAGCTTGGACGGGGCCACAGATACGCAGTATTTT. The chain combines TRBV5-5 with TRBJ2-3, with D perhaps TRBD1 or TRBD2 (5 bases each). Deletions cut 0 bases from V and 2 bases from J, with 7 bases between. The germline V gene has CDR1 SGHKS and CDR2 YYEKEE (reference sequence). The CDR3 runs 14 residues.

This clonotype has just a few counts. The chain recombines TRBV28 with TRBJ1-4, with TRBD1 identical over 7 bases. Germline loops: CDR1 MDHEN, CDR2 SYDVKM. This CDR3 comprises 15 residues. After removal of 6 bases from V and 7 bases from J, the junction contained 11 bases not matched to a gene. Here the CDR3 reads CASSPAGGRIEKLFF. DNA of the CDR3: TGTGCCAGCAGCCCTGCAGGGGGGAGAATTGAAAAACTGTTTTTT.

This clonotype has more than one count but fewer than ten. The chain carries TRBV6-6 and TRBJ1-4, with D unresolved. Germline CDR1 MNHNY, CDR2 SVGAGI (reference sequence). Trimming took 6 bases from V and 0 from J, leaving 8 bases between them. There are 14 residues in the CDR3. CDR3 in amino acids: CASRAQATNEKLFF. Written as DNA, the CDR3 is TGTGCCAGCAGAGCCCAGGCAACTAATGAAAAACTGTTTTTT.

The rearrangement links TRBV5-1 to TRBJ2-5; 9 positions agree with TRBD2. The CDR3 length is 14 residues. The germline CDR1 and CDR2 sequences are SGHRS and YFSETQ. The ends lost 4 bases at V and 5 bases at J; junction bases unmatched: 6. The CDR3 is CASSHGTSLETQYF. CDR3 sequence (DNA): TGCGCCAGCAGCCATGGGACTAGCCTTGAGACCCAGTACTTC.

The chain is built from TRBV6-2 or TRBV6-3 and TRBJ1-2; D is uncertain. Trimming removed 6 bases at V and 6 bases at J, with 17 bases between. Germline V CDR1 and CDR2: MNHEY, SVGEGT. CDR3 length: 14 residues. Written as DNA, the CDR3 is TGTGCCAGCAGACCCCAACCGACCTGGGATGGCTACACCTTC. It yields the protein CASRPQPTWDGYTF.

The chain employs TRBV6-5 and TRBJ1-1; possible D gene TRBD1, 6 bases. The ends were cut back, 4 bases at V and 6 bases at J, with 15 bases in the middle. This CDR3 is 14 amino acids long. Germline loops: CDR1 MNHEY, CDR2 SVGAGI. The CDR3, as DNA: TGTGCCAGCAGTTGGTCCCGGGACATCCCTGAAGCTTTCTTT. Translating it yields CASSWSRDIPEAFF.

In this sample, this clonotype turned up a few times. This chain uses TRBV24-1 with TRBJ1-2, with D maybe TRBD1 (5 bases). The germline V and J ends were trimmed by 4 bases and 4 bases, with 12 bases remaining between them. Germline CDR1 and CDR2: KGHDR and SFDVKD. This CDR3 has 14 amino acids. CDR3 sequence reads: CATSDRDQRYGYTF. The CDR3 DNA is TGTGCCACCAGTGACAGGGACCAACGCTATGGCTACACCTTC.

This chain uses TRBV5-1 with TRBJ2-5, with D unclear. V was clipped by 0 bases and J by 5 bases, with 14 bases between them. This CDR3 has 15 amino acids. CDR1 and CDR2 from the germline V gene are SGHRS and YFSETQ. The CDR3 region has the DNA TGCGCCAGCAGCTTGGTTCCAGACCTCTCGGAGACCCAGTACTTC. The encoded protein is CASSLVPDLSETQYF.

The genes are TRBV7-2 and TRBJ1-3; TRBD1 matches at 9 bases. Germline V CDR1 and CDR2: SGHTA, FQGNSA. V was pared by 6 bases and J by 3 bases, with 9 bases of the junction left unmatched. The CDR3 contains 16 residues. The CDR3 sequence: CASRNPGQGSGNTIYF. For the CDR3, the DNA is TGTGCCAGCAGGAATCCGGGACAGGGTAGTGGAAACACCATATATTTT. Combining the CDR3 with reference TRBV7-2 and TRBJ1-3 gives the whole variable domain GAGVSQSPSNKVTEKGKDVELRCDPISGHTALYWYRQSLGQGLEFLIYFQGNSAPDKSGLPSDRFSAERTGGSVSTLTIQRTQQEDSAVYLCASRNPGQGSGNTIYFGEGSWLTVV.

With respect to this clonotype: This may arise from a read error, as a much more abundant clone is one base away. No conserved phenylalanine or tryptophan ends this CDR3, so it is likely a read error. The chain has TRBV6-5 and TRBJ1-6, with D hard to call. Germline V gene lookup returns CDR1 MNHEY and CDR2 SVGAGI. With 7 bases removed from V and 9 bases from J, the gap between germline ends came to 7 bases. The CDR3 is 11 amino acids. The CDR3 DNA reads TGTGCCAGCACCCATAGTTCACCCCTCCACTGT. Translating it yields CASTHSSPLHC.

This clonotype has only a few counts. V usage is TRBV7-2 and J usage is TRBJ2-5; 11 nucleotides align to TRBD2. The germline V gene encodes CDR1 SGHTA and CDR2 FQGNSA. This CDR3 has 17 amino acids. V shed 5 bases, J shed 5 bases, and the junction held 13 bases outside the gene matches. The CDR3 protein is CASSQSGTSGTGETQYF. CDR3 coding DNA: TGTGCCAGCAGCCAATCCGGGACTAGCGGCACGGGGGAGACCCAGTACTTC.

As to this clonotype: Since a much larger clone is just one base distant, this may be a read error. This chain joins TRBV11-3 and TRBJ2-3, with D perhaps matching TRBD2 (6 bases). Germline assignment: CDR1 SGHNT and CDR2 YENEEA. V lost 3 bases to trimming and J lost 0 bases, with 13 bases between them. The length of the CDR3 is 16 residues. The CDR3 region has the DNA TGTGCCAGCAGCTTTGGGGGGAGAGTAAGCACAGATACGCAGTATTTT. It yields the protein CASSFGGRVSTDTQYF.

V and J are TRBV20-1 and TRBJ1-1, with 9 bases aligning to TRBD1. The CDR3 has 14 amino acids. From germline, CDR1 is DFQATT and CDR2 SNEGSKA (reference sequence). V trimming: 1 base; J trimming: 5 bases; junction bases outside the gene matches: 5. DNA for the CDR3: TGCAGTGCTAGAGGGACAGGGGTCGGAACTGAAGCTTTCTTT. Amino acid sequence: CSARGTGVGTEAFF.

In this sample, this clonotype turned up a few times. V gene TRBV2 combines with J gene TRBJ1-1, with 8 bases aligning to TRBD1. The CDR3 is 15 amino acids. J gave up 1 base and V 6 bases, and 7 bases lay outside the gene matches. Germline CDR1 is SNHLY and CDR2 is FYNNEI. In DNA form, the CDR3 reads TGTGCCAGCAGGCTAACACAGGGGGGGAACACTGAAGCTTTCTTT. This sequence encodes CASRLTQGGNTEAFF.

This clonotype was seen only a few times. J is TRBJ2-7 and V is TRBV5-1; D is perhaps TRBD1 or TRBD2 (5 bases each). The CDR3 spans 14 residues. Per the germline V gene, CDR1 is SGHRS and CDR2 is YFSETQ. V lost 2 bases and J lost 1, with 10 bases in between. CDR3 nucleotides: TGCGCCAGCAGCTTTGGGGACGCATCCTACGAGCAGTACTTC. Translation: CASSFGDASYEQYF.

This clonotype has a handful of counts. This rearrangement joins TRBV19 to TRBJ2-5, with a tentative D call TRBD2 (6 bases). CDR1 and CDR2 from the germline V gene are LNHDA and SQIVND (reference sequence). The V end lost 6 bases, the J end lost 1 base, and 15 bases lay between the germline ends. The CDR3 totals 15 residues. CDR3 bases: TGTGCCAGTAGGGACGGGGGATCGGGCCAAGAGACCCAGTACTTC. Translating it yields CASRDGGSGQETQYF.

The sample holds a few counts of this clonotype. The chain carries TRBV7-2 and TRBJ2-3, with D maybe TRBD1 (6 bases). Germline-derived CDR1 and CDR2 are SGHTA and FQGNSA. The CDR3 extends over 14 amino acids. Trimming took 4 bases from V and 5 from J, leaving 13 bases between them. Here the CDR3 reads CASSSRGRGDTQYF. The CDR3 DNA sequence: TGTGCCAGCAGCTCGAGGGGCAGGGGAGATACGCAGTATTTT.

The V call is TRBV7-2, the J call TRBJ2-1; 7 bases are a match to TRBD2. Germline trimming cut 1 base from V and 4 bases from J; bases unmatched to any gene: 7. CDR3 length equals 16 residues. The germline CDR1 and CDR2 sequences are SGHTA and FQGNSA. The CDR3 DNA reads TGTGCCAGCAGCTTAGTTCGCCTAGCGGTATACAATGAGCAGTTCTTC. Amino acids: CASSLVRLAVYNEQFF.

The chain couples TRBV7-6 to TRBJ2-3; 14 nucleotides align to TRBD2. Germline CDR1 reads SGHVS; CDR2 reads FNYEAQ. V trimming: 5 bases; J trimming: 6 bases; junction bases outside the gene matches: 7. The CDR3 covers 16 residues. The CDR3 DNA sequence: TGTGCCAGCAGCCAAAGGGGGACTAGCGGGAGTGATACGCAGTATTTT. Residues: CASSQRGTSGSDTQYF.

This clonotype came up a few times. The V and J genes are TRBV5-1 and TRBJ1-2, with D possibly matching TRBD1 (5 bases). There are 14 residues in the CDR3. With 0 bases removed from V and 8 bases from J, the gap between germline ends came to 14 bases. The germline CDR1 and CDR2 sequences are SGHRS and YFSETQ. The CDR3 DNA sequence: TGCGCCAGCAGCTTGGATGGGGGAAGGGGCGGCTACACCTTC. This translates into CASSLDGGRGGYTF.